This is a list of T cell receptor beta chains from one sample in a study of blood T cell repertoires in COVID-19. Only in-frame clones appear in the TCRdb table, and some are missing; sequencing was by immunoSEQ multiplex PCR. Of 50,000 or so clones in the sample, around four fifths were seen once. The sequenced sample consisted of peripheral blood. These receptors were obtained from a man in his 70s with acute or convalescent COVID-19. The CDR3 runs from the conserved cysteine through the conserved F or W. The D gene is left open where the match is weak. For some rows the clone size is stated as once, few or many, or as a class when expanded; others skip it.

j_call v_call d_call clone_size cdr3_nt cdr3_aa
TRBJ1-5 TRBV6-5 . once TGTGCCAGCAGTCTAACTCAGCCCCAGCATTTT CASSLTQPQHF
TRBJ2-5 TRBV6-5 . . TGTGCCAGCAGTTCTCCGGGACATCCCCAAGAGACCCAGTACTTC CASSSPGHPQETQYF
TRBJ2-1 TRBV18 TRBD1 . TGTGCCAGCTCACTAACCCGGACAGGGGGCTTCTACAATGAGCAGTTCTTC CASSLTRTGGFYNEQFF
TRBJ1-1 TRBV30 TRBD1 . TGTGCCTGGAGTCTCCTGACAGGGGACACTGAAGCTTTCTTT CAWSLLTGDTEAFF
TRBJ2-1 TRBV4-3 TRBD2 . TGCGCCAGCAGCTTTAGCGGGGGCCTTTACAATGAGCAGTTCTTC CASSFSGGLYNEQFF
TRBJ2-1 TRBV7-3 . . TGTGCCAGCAGTCCCGCGGGCCTAAACAATGAGCAGTTCTTC CASSPAGLNNEQFF
TRBJ2-7 TRBV7-2 . . TGTGCCAGCAGCCCCTTTGCGACAGGTCCTTCCTACGAGCAGTACTTC CASSPFATGPSYEQYF
TRBJ1-2 TRBV14 . . TGTGCCAGCAGCCAAGTTGGGATCGGGGAGGGCTATGGCTACACCTTC CASSQVGIGEGYGYTF
TRBJ1-5 TRBV21-1 . . TGTGCCCCGGGACAGGGAAAGAATCAGCCCCAGCATTTT CAPGQGKNQPQHF
TRBJ2-2 TRBV7-3 TRBD1 . TGTGCCAGCAGCTCCCGACAGGGGGTTGTGGAGCTGTTTTTT CASSSRQGVVELFF
TRBJ1-2 TRBV28 TRBD1 . TGTGCCAGCGCCACAGGGGGAAACTATGGCTACACCTTC CASATGGNYGYTF
TRBJ2-7 TRBV30 . . TGTGCCTGGAGTCCTGGTAGGGGGGGAACTTACGAGCAGTACTTC CAWSPGRGGTYEQYF
TRBJ2-7 TRBV30 TRBD1 . TGTGCCTGGAGTGTTACGACAGGGGGATCCGAGCAGTACTTC CAWSVTTGGSEQYF
TRBJ1-6 TRBV19 . . TGTGCCAGTAGCCCGGGAGTCTATAATTCACCCCTCCACTTT CASSPGVYNSPLHF
TRBJ2-6 TRBV30 . . TGTGCCTGGACGACGGGGAGCTCTGGGGCCAACGTCCTGACTTTC CAWTTGSSGANVLTF
TRBJ2-1 TRBV30 . . TGTGCCTGGAGTGCCGGAGCCACCTACAATGAGCAGTTCTTC CAWSAGATYNEQFF
TRBJ1-4 TRBV11-2 . . TGTGCCAGCAGCTTAGACCCCCAGGGGCCTGAAAAACTGTTTTTT CASSLDPQGPEKLFF
TRBJ1-3 TRBV25-1 . . TGTGCCAGCAGTGCCCCGGTCGGAAACACCATATATTTT CASSAPVGNTIYF
TRBJ1-6 TRBV7-8 . . TGTGCCAGCAGCTCACAGGGCGCGGGTTCACCCCTCCACTTT CASSSQGAGSPLHF
TRBJ1-6 TRBV30 TRBD1 . TGTGCCTGGAGTTCCGCGACAGGGACGAGGGATTCACCCCTCCACTTT CAWSSATGTRDSPLHF
TRBJ2-1 TRBV6-4 . . TGTGCCAGCAGTGACTCCTTTAATCATGAGCAGTTCTTC CASSDSFNHEQFF
TRBJ2-5 TRBV11-2 . . TGTGCCAGCAGCTTAGATATCCGATCAGGGTTGGAGACCCAGTACTTC CASSLDIRSGLETQYF
TRBJ2-1 TRBV7-2 . . TGTGCCAGCAGCCCCCGCGGGTGGAGTATGGATGAGCAGTTCTTC CASSPRGWSMDEQFF
TRBJ2-2 TRBV7-6 . . TGTGCCAGCAGCTTAGTCCTAAGCGGGGAGCTGTTTTTT CASSLVLSGELFF
TRBJ2-5 TRBV5-1 . . TGCGCCAGCAGCTTCGAGGGTGTACGTGAGACCCAGTACTTC CASSFEGVRETQYF
TRBJ2-1 TRBV27 . . TGTGCCAGCAGTTACAGGGTAAGCAATGAGCAGTTCTTC CASSYRVSNEQFF
TRBJ2-7 TRBV28 . . TGTGCCGGTAAGGGAACCCGGGGGTCCGACTACGAGCAGTACTTC CAGKGTRGSDYEQYF
TRBJ2-1 TRBV7-2 . . TGTGCCAGCAGCTTAGTGGGACACAACAATGAGCAGTTCTTC CASSLVGHNNEQFF
TRBJ2-2 TRBV6-5 . . TGTGCCAGCTCCGGTACAGGGGGGGACGGGGAGCTGTTTTTT CASSGTGGDGELFF
TRBJ2-7 TRBV5-6 . . TGTGCCAGCAGCTTCTGGCCAGGGGGGAAACCCTCCTACGAGCAGTACTTC CASSFWPGGKPSYEQYF
TRBJ2-1 TRBV24-1 . . TGTGCCACCAGTGACCCAGGGGTCCCTAGCCATGAGCAGTTCTTC CATSDPGVPSHEQFF
TRBJ2-5 TRBV11-3 . . TGTGCCAGCAGCTTGGGCGGGCGGCCCGAGGAGACCCAGTACTTC CASSLGGRPEETQYF
TRBJ2-7 TRBV28 . . TGTGCCAGCAGGGGCAGATCCGAGCAGTACTTC CASRGRSEQYF
TRBJ1-1 TRBV7-9 . . TGTGCCAGCAGCTTAGACATGAACACTGAAGCTTTCTTT CASSLDMNTEAFF
TRBJ2-4 TRBV5-4 . . TGTGCCAGCAGCGAGGGCCTAGCCAAAAACATTCAGTACTTC CASSEGLAKNIQYF
TRBJ2-3 TRBV28 TRBD1 . TGTGCCAGCAGTTCCCCGGGACAGTACACAGATACGCAGTATTTT CASSSPGQYTDTQYF
TRBJ1-2 TRBV3-1/TRBV3-2 . . TGTGCCAGCAGCCATTCCGGGACACAAAACTATGGCTACACCTTC CASSHSGTQNYGYTF
TRBJ1-2 TRBV28 TRBD1 few TGTGCCAGCAGTTTTGCAAACAGGGGGCTTGACTATGGCTACACCTTC CASSFANRGLDYGYTF
TRBJ2-4 TRBV15 . few TGTGCCACCAGCATTAGGACTGGGGACATTCAGTACTTC CATSIRTGDIQYF
TRBJ1-1 TRBV11-3 . . TGTGCCAGCAGCCCCACTCATACAGGGAACACTGAAGCTTTCTTT CASSPTHTGNTEAFF